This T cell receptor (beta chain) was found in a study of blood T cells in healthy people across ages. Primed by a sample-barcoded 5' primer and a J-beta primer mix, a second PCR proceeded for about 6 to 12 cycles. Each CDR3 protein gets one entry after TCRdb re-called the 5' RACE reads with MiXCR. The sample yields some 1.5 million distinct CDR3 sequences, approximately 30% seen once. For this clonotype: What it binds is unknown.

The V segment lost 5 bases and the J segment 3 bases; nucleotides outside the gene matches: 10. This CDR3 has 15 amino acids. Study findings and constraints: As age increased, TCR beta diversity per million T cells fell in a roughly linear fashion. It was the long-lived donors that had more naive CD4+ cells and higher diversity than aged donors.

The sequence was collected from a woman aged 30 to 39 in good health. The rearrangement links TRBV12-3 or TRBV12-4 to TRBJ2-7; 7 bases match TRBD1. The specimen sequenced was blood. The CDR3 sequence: CASSRTGLGYYEQYF. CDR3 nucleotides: TGTGCCAGCAGTCGGACAGGTTTGGGGTACTACGAGCAGTACTTC.